What follows describes a single TCR beta chain. This sample stems from a study of brain T cells in children with intractable seizures. Pre-surgery treatment included at least one anti-epileptic drug. The repertoire was sequenced with immunoSEQ multiplex PCR; TCRdb's copy has only in-frame clones and lacks some. Of just under 65,000 clones listed, around 95% were seen once; the top ten hold 0.35% to 0.4%. CDR1 and CDR2 (germline): SGHNT, YENEEA. This CDR3 is built from 16 residues. V lost 2 bases, J lost 8 bases, and 8 bases stayed unmatched. The sequence came from a boy under two years old with focal cortical dysplasia and intractable seizures. The source was peripheral blood, collected at surgery. The chain employs TRBV11-3 and TRBJ2-1; 11 bases align to TRBD2. The CDR3 sequence: CASSLIAGGPFHEQFF. CDR3 coding DNA: TGTGCCAGCAGCTTAATAGCGGGAGGGCCTTTTCATGAGCAGTTCTTC.